A selection of T cell receptor beta chains follows, all from one sample in a study of untreated major depressive disorder. Clones were read by immunoSEQ multiplex PCR, and TCRdb kept only the in-frame ones, dropping some. This sample has just over 20,000 clones, with 90% to 95% found just once. The sequenced material came from CD4+ T cells from PBMCs. The receptors shown here come from a man aged 30 to 45 in good health. Each CDR3 is given without its conserved first and last residue.

J,V,CDR3
TRBJ2-7,TRBV10-3,AISEEREGPGSYEQY
TRBJ2-7,TRBV13,ASSFGGRFREQY
TRBJ1-5,TRBV30,AWSQQGEQPQH
TRBJ2-3,TRBV11-2,ASSPWTSPDTQY
TRBJ2-2,TRBV7-9,ASSLSRGGTGELF
TRBJ1-2,TRBV5-4,ASSLGTGGVYGYT
TRBJ2-5,TRBV7-3,ASSLVGLAGGETQY
TRBJ1-2,TRBV19,ASSILEGNVNYGYT
TRBJ1-3,TRBV5-6,ASSLDAYTIY
TRBJ2-2,TRBV4-1,ASSQVGGTGELF
TRBJ1-4,TRBV30,AWSAPGQGGEKLF
TRBJ1-2,TRBV18,ASSPSVNYGYT
TRBJ2-3,TRBV5-4,ASSFGGMDTQY
TRBJ2-7,TRBV9,ASSLGQGPTSGGEQY
TRBJ2-1,TRBV5-1,ASSSRLAGRWDEQF
TRBJ2-5,TRBV7-6,ASSSIGGGETQY
TRBJ2-7,TRBV6-1,ASSETGLAGGKYEQY
TRBJ1-1,TRBV6-5,ASSRTTVAEAF
TRBJ2-7,TRBV4-2,ASSRNPLAAVYEQY
TRBJ1-2,TRBV5-8,ASSLGTGITYGYT
TRBJ2-1,TRBV29-1,SVARDSSYNEQF
TRBJ2-1,TRBV27,ASTDAYNEQF
TRBJ2-3,TRBV5-6,ASSLAADTQY
TRBJ1-5,TRBV2,ASSDGTDYQPQH
TRBJ2-2,TRBV7-3,ASTSAAGRNTGELF
TRBJ1-3,TRBV2,ASSERGSGNTIY
TRBJ2-1,TRBV6-5,ASSYSPQRGNNEQF
TRBJ2-3,TRBV2,ASSSGSTDTQY
TRBJ2-7,TRBV7-3,ASSPSGMGYEQY
TRBJ1-1,TRBV4-3,ASSQDAYGTEAF
TRBJ2-5,TRBV4-2,ASSQERETQY
TRBJ1-3,TRBV7-2,ASSLAPQFDSGNTIY
TRBJ2-1,TRBV4-3,ASSQELATTPYNEQF
TRBJ2-7,TRBV10-3,AISESASGGHEQY
TRBJ1-2,TRBV4-3,ASSSLTGDYGYT
TRBJ1-5,TRBV7-2,ASSPILGNQPQH
TRBJ2-7,TRBV10-3,AISGGLGDREQY
TRBJ2-5,TRBV7-9,ASSPLYQETQY
TRBJ1-2,TRBV5-1,ASSLDGGDYGYT
TRBJ2-5,TRBV6-1,ASSPGGDQETQY
TRBJ2-1,TRBV4-1,ASSQGLAGENEQF
TRBJ2-1,TRBV7-2,ASSPQGQYNEQF
TRBJ2-5,TRBV7-9,ASSLDRELRETQY
TRBJ1-3,TRBV9,ASSVDGGSGNTIY
TRBJ2-2,TRBV4-2,ASSQGQWSSGGAPGNTGELF
TRBJ1-2,TRBV7-2,ASSVVTKTGVYGYT
TRBJ2-1,TRBV15,ATSTFSAGGRNEQF
TRBJ2-7,TRBV5-1,ASSRGEGSGEQY
TRBJ1-3,TRBV30,AQDRFSGNTIY
TRBJ2-1,TRBV5-1,ASSAPRVASGYNEQF
TRBJ1-5,TRBV4-3,ASSQDGHSNQPQH
TRBJ2-5,TRBV30,AWSPTSEETQY
TRBJ2-7,TRBV15,ATRRGTGLGSEQY
TRBJ2-7,TRBV27,ASTNFTSGSSYEQY
TRBJ2-3,TRBV7-2,ASSSSGGTDTQY
TRBJ1-1,TRBV6-5,ASSYSHENTEAF
TRBJ2-1,TRBV27,ASSPDHPSYNEQF
TRBJ2-1,TRBV19,ASSKFLADNEQF
TRBJ2-1,TRBV2,ASRGATGAPWNNEQF